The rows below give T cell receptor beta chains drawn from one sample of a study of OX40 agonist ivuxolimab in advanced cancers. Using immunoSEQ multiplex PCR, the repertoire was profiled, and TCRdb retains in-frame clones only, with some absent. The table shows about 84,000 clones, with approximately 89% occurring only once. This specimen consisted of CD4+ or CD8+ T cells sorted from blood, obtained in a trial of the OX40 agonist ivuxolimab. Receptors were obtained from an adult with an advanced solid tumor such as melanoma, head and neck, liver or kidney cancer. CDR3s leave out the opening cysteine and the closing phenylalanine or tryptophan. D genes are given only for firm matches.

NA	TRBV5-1	ASSLGGKPGELF
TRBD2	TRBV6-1	ASSVRGASTDTQY
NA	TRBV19	ASSIPAPLYGYT
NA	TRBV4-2	ASSQANLEVGEQF
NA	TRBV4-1	ASSRSQGSNQPQH
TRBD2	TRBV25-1	ASSPLGRPTDTQY
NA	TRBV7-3	ASSLLPIRGTGELF
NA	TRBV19	ASTLGLALSQPQH
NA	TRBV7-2	ASSLTQGRDGYT
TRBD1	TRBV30	AWTRQGVSDTQY